This is a list of T cell receptor beta chains from one sample in a study of shared clonotypes between healthy human individuals. Clones were sequenced by immunoSEQ multiplex PCR, and TCRdb holds only the in-frame ones, with some missing. The sample carries about 2,100,000 clones, about 93% recorded once. Specimen: naive CD8+ T cells from PBMCs. The receptors were gathered from a man aged 18 to 29 in good health. Some clones in this sample may be carry-over from other donors' samples. CDR3s include the opening cysteine and the closing phenylalanine or tryptophan. A D gene is named only where the DNA matches it firmly. The size entry is marked missing in some rows and otherwise reads once, few, many or a size class.

TRBD1	TRBV6-6	TRBJ2-1	NA	TGTGCCAGCAGATTAGACAGGGGTTTGGGCAATGAGCAGTTCTTC	CASRLDRGLGNEQFF
TRBD1	TRBV4-3	TRBJ2-7	NA	TGCGCCAGCAGCCAAGATATAGGGACAGGGACGGAGCAGTACTTC	CASSQDIGTGTEQYF
TRBD1	TRBV2	TRBJ2-3	NA	TGTGCCAGTCGTGGGACAGAGGGCACAGATACGCAGTATTTT	CASRGTEGTDTQYF
NA	TRBV7-2	TRBJ1-1	NA	TGTGCCAGCAGCTTAGGACGGGGGGGCACTGAAGCTTTCTTT	CASSLGRGGTEAFF
NA	TRBV19	TRBJ2-7	once	TGTGCCAGTAGCTTAGGTCTGGGGACTTACGAGCAGTACTTC	CASSLGLGTYEQYF
TRBD1	TRBV7-8	TRBJ1-1	few	TGTGCCAGCAGCTTAGCGCCGTTACAGGGGGCTTTCTTT	CASSLAPLQGAFF
TRBD1	TRBV14	TRBJ1-4	NA	TGTGCCAGCAGCCGGGACAGGCTTGAAAATGAAAAACTGTTTTTT	CASSRDRLENEKLFF
NA	TRBV6-5	TRBJ2-3	NA	TGTGCCAGCAGTTACCTGGCGGGGTTGGGCACAGATACGCAGTATTTT	CASSYLAGLGTDTQYF
TRBD1	TRBV6-5	TRBJ2-7	NA	TGTGCCAGCAGTTACTCGCAGGGGGCGATCTACGAGCAGTACTTC	CASSYSQGAIYEQYF
NA	TRBV6-5	TRBJ1-1	few	TGTGCCAGCAGTTACGGCACTGAAGCTTTCTTT	CASSYGTEAFF
NA	TRBV30	TRBJ2-7	NA	TGTGCCTGGAGTCGGGGTCAGGTTACCTACGAGCAGTACTTC	CAWSRGQVTYEQYF
NA	TRBV19	TRBJ1-4	NA	TGTGCCAGTACCCCGGCGGGAAGGGAAGAAAAACTGTTTTTT	CASTPAGREEKLFF
NA	TRBV5-6	TRBJ2-7	NA	TGTGCCAGCAGCTTGGGGTGGGGTTCCTACGAGCAGTACTTC	CASSLGWGSYEQYF
NA	TRBV9	TRBJ1-5	few	TGTGCCAGCAGCCCAGGTAGCAATCAGCCCCAGCATTTT	CASSPGSNQPQHF
NA	TRBV27	TRBJ2-7	NA	TGTGCCAGCAGTCCAAGGGGGGCCTACGAGCAGTACTTC	CASSPRGAYEQYF
NA	TRBV7-3	TRBJ2-7	NA	TGTGCCAGCAGCGTGTTACTTAGGGACGAGCAGTACTTC	CASSVLLRDEQYF
NA	TRBV6-5	TRBJ2-7	NA	TGTGCCAGCAGTTTCTCCGAAACCCTTTACGAGCAGTACTTC	CASSFSETLYEQYF
TRBD2	TRBV15	TRBJ2-1	NA	TGTGCCACCAGCAGAATACCCAGAACCGGGACTAGTCGAGACGAGCAGTTCTTC	CATSRIPRTGTSRDEQFF
NA	TRBV29-1	TRBJ2-4	once	TGCAGCGTTGATAACAGGGACGAAAACATTCAGTACTTC	CSVDNRDENIQYF
TRBD1	TRBV29-1	TRBJ2-7	NA	TGCAGCGTTGGTCCCGGGACAGGGGGATCGTTAGAGCAGTACTTC	CSVGPGTGGSLEQYF
NA	TRBV6-6	TRBJ2-1	NA	TGTGCCAGCAGTTACCGGACAGTATACGATGAGCAGTTCTTC	CASSYRTVYDEQFF
TRBD2	TRBV4-1	TRBJ2-2	NA	TGCGCCAGCAGCCCCTGGGGGGGCACCGGGGAGCTGTTTTTT	CASSPWGGTGELFF
NA	TRBV27	TRBJ2-7	NA	TGTGCCAGCAGTTTCAGTACCCCCTACGAGCAGTACTTC	CASSFSTPYEQYF
TRBD1	TRBV9	TRBJ2-7	NA	TGTGCCAGCAGCGTCGGACAGGGGGTATCCTACGAGCAGTACTTC	CASSVGQGVSYEQYF
TRBD1	TRBV6-5	TRBJ1-4	NA	TGTGCCAGCAGCTTCGGCAGGGGGGGCTTTGAAAAACTGTTTTTT	CASSFGRGGFEKLFF
NA	TRBV4-3	TRBJ2-7	NA	TGCGCCAGCAGCCTCCTTCGCCCTACGGTCGGGACTTCCTACGAGCAGTACTTC	CASSLLRPTVGTSYEQYF
TRBD2	TRBV7-9	TRBJ2-7	NA	TGTGCCAGCAGCCCCGGACTAGCGGGAGTCGAGCAGTACTTC	CASSPGLAGVEQYF
TRBD2	TRBV27	TRBJ2-7	NA	TGTGCCAGCAGTTTGGGACTAACCTACGAGCAGTACTTC	CASSLGLTYEQYF
TRBD2	TRBV29-1	TRBJ2-5	NA	TGCAGCGGAACGTACTTAGGACTAGTCAAAGAGACCCAGTACTTC	CSGTYLGLVKETQYF
NA	TRBV28	TRBJ2-3	NA	TGTGCCAGCAGTCCTCCCAGCGGAGAACTTAGCACAGATACGCAGTATTTT	CASSPPSGELSTDTQYF
NA	TRBV2	TRBJ1-4	NA	TGTGCCAGCAGTGATCCCCACAGGGAGTCAGCAACTAATGAAAAACTGTTTTTT	CASSDPHRESATNEKLFF
NA	TRBV10-3	TRBJ2-1	NA	TGTGCCATCAGTGAGGAGGTGAGAAACTCCTACAATGAGCAGTTCTTC	CAISEEVRNSYNEQFF
NA	TRBV7-9	TRBJ2-1	NA	TGTGCCAGCGGGGGGACAATGGTCTACAATGAGCAGTTCTTC	CASGGTMVYNEQFF
TRBD2	TRBV19	TRBJ2-1	NA	TGTGCCAGTAGCTGGGAGGGACCTTCCTACAATGAGCAGTTCTTC	CASSWEGPSYNEQFF
TRBD2	TRBV19	TRBJ2-7	NA	TGTGCCAGTAGCTTCCTGGCGGGGGGACAAACTTACGAGCAGTACTTC	CASSFLAGGQTYEQYF
NA	TRBV28	TRBJ2-2	NA	TGTGCCAGCAGTTTGGGGTCTGTGTTACTTCCGAACACCGGGGAGCTGTTTTTT	CASSLGSVLLPNTGELFF
TRBD1	TRBV7-9	TRBJ2-7	NA	TGTGCCAGCTCGAACGGGACAGGGGCCTCCAACGAGCAGTACTTC	CASSNGTGASNEQYF